The entry below gives a single T cell receptor (beta chain) sequence along with its context. Its antigen is not known. An expansion of CD8+CD57+ cells by flow cytometry had been shown in patients chosen for sequencing. All participating patients were living with severe acquired aplastic anemia. Germline V gene data show CDR1 as LNHNV and CDR2 as YYDKDF (reference sequence). Trimming took 3 bases from V and 8 from J; bases not matched to a gene: 6. CDR3 length: 14 amino acids. Researchers used genomic DNA as the template to profile TCR beta VDJ and CDR3. From the reads, TCRdb called clonotypes with MiXCR, one entry per CDR3 protein. This table has some 200,000 distinct CDR3 sequences, less than 60% appearing once. The sample is drawn from a study of CD8+CD57+ T cells in acquired aplastic anemia. Study information: Sorted CD4+ and CD8+ cells gave an average of roughly 3.2 ug of DNA.

Study-wide results and limits: For CD8+ Simpson's diversity, patients and controls showed no significant difference. Shared by patients and controls, roughly 28 CD8+ CDR3s were abundant in patients.

This clonotype originated in a human donor with aplastic anemia. The chain recombines TRBV15 with TRBJ2-1, with 8 bases matching TRBD2. Sequenced sample: sorted CD4+, CD8+, or CD8+CD57+ T cells (not recorded which) from PBMCs. CDR3 sequence reads: CATSSLSGGYEQFF. In nucleotides, the CDR3 is TGTGCCACCAGCAGCTTGAGCGGGGGTTATGAGCAGTTCTTC.